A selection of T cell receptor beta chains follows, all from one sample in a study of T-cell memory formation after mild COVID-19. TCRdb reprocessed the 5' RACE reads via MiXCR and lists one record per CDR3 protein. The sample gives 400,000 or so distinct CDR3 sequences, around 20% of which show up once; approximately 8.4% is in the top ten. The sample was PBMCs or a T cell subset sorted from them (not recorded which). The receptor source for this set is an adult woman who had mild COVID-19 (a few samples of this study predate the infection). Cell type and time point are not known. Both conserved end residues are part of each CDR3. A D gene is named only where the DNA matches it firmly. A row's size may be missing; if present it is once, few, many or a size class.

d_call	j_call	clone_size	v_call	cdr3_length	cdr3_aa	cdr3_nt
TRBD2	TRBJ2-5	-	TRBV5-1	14	CASSFGTRGETQYF	TGCGCCAGCAGCTTCGGGACTAGAGGAGAGACCCAGTACTTC
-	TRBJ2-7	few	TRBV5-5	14	CASSLTQGGYEQYF	TGTGCCAGCAGCCTTACACAGGGAGGCTACGAGCAGTACTTC
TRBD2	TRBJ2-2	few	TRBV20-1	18	CSAQSSGGITWNTGELFF	TGCAGTGCGCAGTCTAGCGGGGGGATCACTTGGAACACCGGGGAGCTGTTTTTT
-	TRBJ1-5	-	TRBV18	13	CASSPPMGSAQHF	TGTGCCAGCTCACCACCGATGGGTAGTGCCCAGCATTTT
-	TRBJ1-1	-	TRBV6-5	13	CASSYSRVTEAFF	TGTGCCAGCAGTTACTCGAGGGTGACTGAAGCTTTCTTT
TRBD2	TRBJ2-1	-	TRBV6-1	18	CASSDPSSGRHPYNEQFF	TGTGCCAGCAGTGATCCATCTAGCGGGCGTCATCCTTACAATGAGCAGTTCTTC
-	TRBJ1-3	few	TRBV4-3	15	CASSQESGYENTIYF	TGCGCCAGCAGCCAAGAATCCGGGTATGAAAACACCATATATTTT
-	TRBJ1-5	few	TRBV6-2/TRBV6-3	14	CASSYSQINQPQHF	TGTGCCAGCAGTTACTCCCAAATCAATCAGCCCCAGCATTTT
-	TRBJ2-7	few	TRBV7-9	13	CASSLEADYEQYF	TGTGCCAGCAGCTTAGAGGCCGACTACGAGCAGTACTTC
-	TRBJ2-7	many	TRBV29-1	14	CSVLLETSQNEQYF	TGCAGCGTCCTGCTGGAGACCTCTCAGAACGAGCAGTACTTC
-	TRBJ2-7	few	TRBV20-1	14	CSARWTADSYEQYF	TGCAGTGCTCGTTGGACGGCCGACTCCTACGAGCAGTACTTC
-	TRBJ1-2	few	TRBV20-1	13	CSARALTHYGYTF	TGCAGTGCTAGAGCCTTAACCCACTATGGCTACACCTTC
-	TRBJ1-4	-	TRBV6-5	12	CASSPTAEKLFF	TGTGCCAGCAGTCCCACAGCTGAAAAACTGTTTTTT
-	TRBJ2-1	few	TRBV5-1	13	CASSFGRGNEQFF	TGCGCCAGCAGCTTCGGGCGGGGCAATGAGCAGTTCTTC
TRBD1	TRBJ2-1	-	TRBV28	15	CASRLGTGGGYEQFF	TGTGCCAGCAGACTAGGGACAGGGGGAGGCTATGAGCAGTTCTTC
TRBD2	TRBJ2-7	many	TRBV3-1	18	CASSPSQVITSGRYEQYF	TGTGCCAGCAGCCCGAGCCAGGTGATTACTAGCGGGAGATACGAGCAGTACTTC
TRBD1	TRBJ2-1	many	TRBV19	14	CASNPGGFYNEQFF	TGTGCCAGTAATCCAGGGGGCTTTTACAATGAGCAGTTCTTC
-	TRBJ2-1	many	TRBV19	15	CASSIDVRALDEQFF	TGTGCCAGTAGTATCGATGTCAGGGCCCTTGATGAGCAGTTCTTC
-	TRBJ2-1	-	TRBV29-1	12	CSVDFRRNEQFF	TGCAGCGTTGACTTTAGGAGGAATGAGCAGTTCTTC
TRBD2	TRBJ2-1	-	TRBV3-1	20	CASSQDIPLRLAGGNNEQFF	TGTGCCAGCAGCCAAGACATCCCTCTGAGACTAGCGGGGGGGAACAATGAGCAGTTCTTC
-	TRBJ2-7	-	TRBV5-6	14	CASRPSGFLLEQYF	TGTGCCAGCAGGCCATCAGGGTTCCTACTCGAGCAGTACTTC
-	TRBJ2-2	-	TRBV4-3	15	CASSQGRAQGGELFF	TGCGCCAGCAGCCAAGGGCGGGCCCAGGGTGGGGAGCTGTTTTTT
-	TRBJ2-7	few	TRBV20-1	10	CSADGGWQYF	TGCAGTGCTGACGGAGGATGGCAGTACTTC
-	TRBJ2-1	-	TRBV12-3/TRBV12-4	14	CASSFSRSGGEQFF	TGTGCCAGCAGTTTCAGTCGGAGCGGTGGTGAGCAGTTCTTC
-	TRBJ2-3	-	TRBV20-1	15	CSARGGSSSTDTQYF	TGCAGTGCTAGGGGGGGCTCCTCTAGCACAGATACGCAGTATTTT
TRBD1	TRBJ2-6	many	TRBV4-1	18	CASSQPGQGISGANVLTF	TGCGCCAGCAGCCAGCCGGGACAGGGAATCTCTGGGGCCAACGTCCTGACTTTC
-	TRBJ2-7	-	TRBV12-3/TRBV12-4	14	CASTQSPRAYEQYF	TGTGCCAGCACTCAGAGCCCGCGAGCCTACGAGCAGTACTTC
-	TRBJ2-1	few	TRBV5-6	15	CASSLGEAGEDEQFF	TGTGCCAGCAGCTTGGGAGAGGCAGGGGAAGATGAGCAGTTCTTC
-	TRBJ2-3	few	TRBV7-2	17	CASSLSGPPFYTDTQYF	TGTGCCAGCAGCTTATCGGGACCCCCTTTTTACACAGATACGCAGTATTTT
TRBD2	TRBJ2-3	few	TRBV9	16	CASSVARLADTDTQYF	TGTGCCAGCAGCGTAGCTCGCCTAGCGGACACAGATACGCAGTATTTT
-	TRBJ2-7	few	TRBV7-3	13	CASSLFKGYEQYF	TGTGCCAGCAGCTTATTTAAGGGCTACGAGCAGTACTTC
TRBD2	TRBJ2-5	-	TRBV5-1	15	CASSLGAGPQETQYF	TGCGCCAGCAGCCTGGGAGCGGGGCCCCAAGAGACCCAGTACTTC
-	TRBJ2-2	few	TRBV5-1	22	CASSLYLSLAGIRPVTGGELFF	TGCGCCAGCAGCTTATACCTAAGCCTCGCGGGGATACGCCCAGTTACCGGCGGGGAGCTGTTTTTT
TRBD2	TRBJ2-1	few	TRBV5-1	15	CASSPARTSGNEQFF	TGCGCCAGCAGCCCCGCCCGGACTAGCGGCAATGAGCAGTTCTTC
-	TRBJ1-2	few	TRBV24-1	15	CATSDHAVTGTGYTF	TGTGCCACCAGTGATCACGCCGTAACAGGGACCGGCTACACCTTC
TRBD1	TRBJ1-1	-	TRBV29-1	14	CSVAWTGGHGEAFF	TGCAGCGTTGCCTGGACAGGGGGTCATGGGGAAGCTTTCTTT
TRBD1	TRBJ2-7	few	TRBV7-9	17	CASGTGSYSTRTYEQYF	TGTGCCAGCGGGACAGGGTCCTATTCTACCCGAACCTACGAGCAGTACTTC
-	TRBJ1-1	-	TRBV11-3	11	CASSLQVVAFF	TGTGCCAGCAGCTTACAGGTTGTAGCTTTCTTT
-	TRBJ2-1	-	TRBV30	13	CAWSRTSYNEQFF	TGTGCCTGGTCCAGGACCTCCTACAATGAGCAGTTCTTC
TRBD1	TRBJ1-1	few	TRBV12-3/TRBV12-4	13	CASNIIQGAEAFF	TGTGCCAGCAATATTATCCAGGGGGCTGAAGCTTTCTTT
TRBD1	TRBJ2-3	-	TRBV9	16	CASSLGQAPYTDTQYF	TGTGCCAGCAGCCTGGGACAGGCCCCTTACACAGATACGCAGTATTTT
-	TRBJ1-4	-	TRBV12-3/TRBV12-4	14	CASSTGYWDEKLFF	TGTGCCAGCAGTACAGGGTATTGGGATGAAAAACTGTTTTTT
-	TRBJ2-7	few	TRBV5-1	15	CASSWAATGTYEQYF	TGCGCCAGCAGCTGGGCAGCTACCGGAACCTACGAGCAGTACTTC
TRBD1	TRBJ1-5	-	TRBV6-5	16	CASSSAGTGFNQPQHF	TGTGCCAGCAGTTCAGCCGGGACAGGATTCAATCAGCCCCAGCATTTT
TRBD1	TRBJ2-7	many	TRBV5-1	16	CASSLTGTGGVYEQYF	TGCGCCAGCAGCTTAACCGGGACAGGGGGCGTTTACGAGCAGTACTTC